The 18 T cell receptor beta chains below come from one sample, sequenced in a study of T-cell memory formation after mild COVID-19 (dated by TCRdb to the early 2020s). To prepare the library, 5' RACE was applied. The data were produced on an Illumina NovaSeq 6000. TCRdb passed the public sequencing reads through fastp at Q25 and MiXCR, retaining productive beta sequences. Records with the same CDR3 protein are collapsed into one entry carrying the most frequent genes and DNA. The sample table shows roughly 310,000 distinct CDR3 sequences, and around a sixth are seen once. The biggest ten clones account for around 20% of the sample. Sequenced: PBMCs or a T cell subset sorted from them (not recorded which). The receptors derive from a man aged 18 to 35 who had mild COVID-19 (a few samples of this study predate the infection). The sample titles of this study are shuffled in the database, so cell type and time point are left out; the donor was told from shared clones.

This chain links TRBV10-3 with TRBJ2-3; 8 bases line up with TRBD1. This CDR3 has 13 amino acids. The V gene's germline CDR1 is ENHRY and CDR2 SYGVKD. Losses at the gene ends were 10 bases for V and 1 base for J; bases not matched to a gene: 4. The CDR3 protein is CATGQGGTDTQYF. CDR3 DNA: TGTGCCACCGGACAGGGAGGCACAGATACGCAGTATTTT.

The chain uses TRBV15 and TRBJ2-2; D possibly uses TRBD1 or TRBD2 (5 bases each). Germline assignment: CDR1 LNHNV and CDR2 YYDKDF (reference sequence). The germline V and J ends were trimmed by 4 bases and 6 bases, with 18 bases remaining between them. This CDR3 has 16 residues. CDR3 sequence reads: CATSKRDGRGAGELFF. For the CDR3, the DNA is TGTGCCACCAGCAAACGGGACGGCCGAGGCGCCGGGGAGCTGTTTTTT.

This clonotype came up once. The chain couples TRBV6-5 to TRBJ1-2; D gene ambiguous. V lost 7 bases, J lost 7 bases, and 16 bases lay in between. The CDR3 extends over 13 amino acids. Per the germline V gene, CDR1 is MNHEY and CDR2 is SVGAGI. CDR3 DNA sequence: TGTGCCAGCAAGGCGACCCGGGCGATTGGCTACACCTTC. Translating it yields CASKATRAIGYTF.

This clonotype was seen only a few times. The chain carries TRBV29-1 and TRBJ2-3, with TRBD1 identical over 7 bases. CDR1 and CDR2 (germline): SQVTM, ANQGSEA. V shed 3 bases and J 3 bases; nucleotides not matched to a gene: 9. This CDR3 is 15 amino acids long. This CDR3 reads CSVDFSGQPTDTQYF. CDR3 nucleotides: TGCAGCGTTGACTTCTCGGGACAGCCAACAGATACGCAGTATTTT.

This clonotype occurred a few times. The genes are TRBV27 and TRBJ1-1; D gene uncertain. The CDR3 length is 15 residues. CDR1 and CDR2 (germline): MNHEY, SMNVEV (reference sequence). V shed 3 bases and J shed 1 base, with 12 bases lying between them. CDR3 amino acids: CASSLGTAGNTEAFF. The CDR3, as DNA: TGTGCCAGCAGTTTGGGAACGGCCGGGAACACTGAAGCTTTCTTT.

The chain couples TRBV20-1 to TRBJ2-1; 10 bases are shared with TRBD1. The CDR3 runs 13 residues. V shed 4 bases and J 9 bases; nucleotides not matched to a gene: 6. CDR1 DFQATT and CDR2 SNEGSKA come from the germline V gene (reference sequence). This CDR3 is CSAITDRGGEQFF. DNA for the CDR3: TGCAGTGCTATCACGGACAGGGGGGGTGAGCAGTTCTTC.

The CDR3 DNA sequence: TGTGCCAGCAGCGTAGACGACAGGGAATGGAATGAAAAACTGTTTTTT. It yields the protein CASSVDDREWNEKLFF. The V gene is TRBV7-8, the J gene TRBJ1-4; TRBD1 aligns across 7 bases. V was clipped by 5 bases and J by 5 bases; unmatched bases: 11. The CDR3 runs 16 residues. Germline V gene lookup returns CDR1 SGHVS and CDR2 FQNEAQ.

This clonotype was seen only a few times. J is TRBJ1-5 and V is TRBV6-2 or TRBV6-3; 10 bases agree with TRBD1. This CDR3 contains 16 residues. Germline CDR1 and CDR2: MNHEY and SVGEGT. V dropped 6 bases and J dropped 5; count of bases not matched to a gene: 10. CDR3 loop: CASSDPGQGLHQPQHF. The CDR3 DNA is TGTGCCAGCAGCGATCCGGGACAGGGGCTTCATCAGCCCCAGCATTTT.

This clonotype has more than one count but fewer than ten. The chain combines TRBV7-9 with TRBJ2-7; D not resolved. Trimming pared 1 base from V and 4 bases from J, leaving 11 bases between. This CDR3 spans 14 amino acids. CDR1 and CDR2 (germline): SEHNR, FQNEAQ (reference sequence). CDR3 in amino acids: CASSLVGFGYEQYF. The CDR3 DNA reads TGTGCCAGCAGCTTAGTAGGGTTCGGGTACGAGCAGTACTTC.

The V and J genes are TRBV4-1 and TRBJ2-5, with D perhaps TRBD2 (7 bases). The CDR3 sequence is 17 residues long. From germline, CDR1 is MGHRA and CDR2 YSYEKL. Trimming removed 0 bases from V and 9 bases from J, with 23 bases in between. CDR3 nucleotide sequence: TGCGCCAGCAGCCAAGACTTTCAACTAGCTGGGGAGGGGGCCCAGTACTTC. Its translation: CASSQDFQLAGEGAQYF.

The chain uses TRBV9 and TRBJ2-4, with 8 bases fitting TRBD2. V trimming: 2 bases; J trimming: 9 bases; junction bases outside the gene matches: 10. Per the germline V gene, CDR1 is SGDLS and CDR2 is YYNGEE. The CDR3 is made up of 15 amino acids. CDR3 coding DNA: TGTGCCAGCAGCGTCGGGGGGGCCGGTTTCGGCATTCAGTACTTC. This translates into CASSVGGAGFGIQYF.

The rearrangement uses TRBV6-5 and TRBJ2-5; 7 positions agree with TRBD2. The CDR3 covers 13 residues. Trimming at V came to 7 bases and at J to 5 bases, leaving 7 bases not matched to a gene. Germline V gene lookup returns CDR1 MNHEY and CDR2 SVGAGI. The chain's CDR3 is CASTSGVRETQYF. The CDR3 DNA follows: TGTGCCAGCACAAGCGGGGTCCGGGAGACCCAGTACTTC.

This clonotype was counted only a few times. The chain couples TRBV6-2 or TRBV6-3 to TRBJ2-1; 10 bases are shared with TRBD2. Per germline, CDR1 MNHEY and CDR2 SVGEGT. V lost 9 bases to trimming and J lost 9 bases; unmatched junction nucleotides: 11. This CDR3 is built from 14 residues. The CDR3 nucleotides read TGTGCCAGTCATCGAGCGGGGGGGCCTGGTGAGCAGTTCTTC. Its protein is CASHRAGGPGEQFF.

This clonotype was recorded many times. The DNA of the CDR3 is TGTGCCAGCCGAAGCCGGACTAACGTGGGGGAGCTGTTTTTT. Protein sequence: CASRSRTNVGELFF. The chain joins TRBV7-8 to TRBJ2-2; D perhaps matches TRBD2 (6 bases). Trimming left V 8 bases short and J 8 bases short, with 18 bases between. The CDR3 sequence is 14 residues long. In germline, CDR1 is SGHVS, CDR2 FQNEAQ.

At least ten counts were recorded for this clonotype. V gene TRBV5-1 combines with J gene TRBJ2-3, with D maybe TRBD2 (6 bases). Germline CDR1 reads SGHRS; CDR2 reads YFSETQ. There are 14 residues in the CDR3. V was pared by 0 bases and J by 3 bases, with 8 bases between. The CDR3 loop reads CASSLGLATDTQYF. The CDR3 DNA sequence: TGCGCCAGCAGCTTGGGGCTAGCGACAGATACGCAGTATTTT.

This clonotype has a handful of counts. DNA of the CDR3: TGCGCCAGCAGCCAGGCCCCGGGGTTCGAGCAGTACGTC. This codes for CASSQAPGFEQYV. The V gene is TRBV4-1, the J gene TRBJ2-7; a weak D match, TRBD2 (5 bases). Between the trimmed V and J ends, which lost 3 bases and 6 bases, there was a span of 12 bases. This CDR3 has 13 residues. CDR1 is MGHRA, CDR2 YSYEKL, per germline.

This clonotype occurred many times. This chain links TRBV7-6 with TRBJ2-1; D might be TRBD2 (5 bases). V lost 0 bases, J lost 10 bases, and 13 bases lay in between. Germline values: CDR1 SGHVS, CDR2 FNYEAQ. The CDR3 extends over 14 amino acids. CDR3 bases: TGTGCCAGCAGCTTAGCCCTAGGGTCGGGAGAGCAGTTCTTC. This translates into CASSLALGSGEQFF.

In its sample, this clonotype was seen a few times. V usage is TRBV10-3 and J usage is TRBJ2-2, with TRBD1 matching 9 bases. Trimming at V came to 10 bases and at J to 4 bases, leaving 7 bases not matched to a gene. There are 14 residues in the CDR3. Germline V gene sequence: CDR1 ENHRY, CDR2 SYGVKD. The DNA for the CDR3 is TGTGCCAACTCCGGGACAGGGACCACCGGGGAGCTGTTTTTT. It yields the protein CANSGTGTTGELFF.